The next 31 T cell receptor beta chains were all read from a single sample in a study of blood T cell repertoires in COVID-19 (dated by TCRdb to the early 2020s). Library preparation employed the immunoSEQ multiplex PCR assay. TCRdb carries this immuneACCESS record with in-frame sequences only. Its versions omit some clonotypes, under half of them owing to an unresolved V gene in the studies checked, with the rest unexplained. The sample includes 250,000 to 300,000 clones, with about nine tenths observed a single time. Less than 3% of the sample is in the top ten clones. The sample taken for sequencing was peripheral blood. The receptors shown here come from a woman aged 25 to 39 with active or convalescent COVID-19.

This sequence joins TRBV11-3 and TRBJ2-2; D may be TRBD2 (5 bases). Germline CDR1 SGHNT, CDR2 YENEEA. The CDR3 runs to 14 residues. Trimming took off 3 bases at V and 6 bases at J, with 11 bases between the two ends. CDR3 amino acids: CASSLGRVAGELFF. The CDR3 coding sequence is TGTGCCAGCAGCTTGGGGAGAGTCGCCGGGGAGCTGTTTTTT. Full variable domain (outside the CDR3, taken from reference TRBV11-3 and TRBJ2-2): EAGVVQSPRYKIIEKKQPVAFWCNPISGHNTLYWYLQNLGQGPELLIRYENEEAVDDSQLPKDRFSAERLKGVDSTLKIQPAELGDSAVYLCASSLGRVAGELFFGEGSRLTVL.

The CDR3 sequence is CASSYSSPRSEAFF. The CDR3 region has the DNA TGTGCCAGCAGTTACTCGTCTCCCAGGTCTGAAGCTTTCTTT. This chain connects TRBV6-5 to TRBJ1-1, with no clear D. Trimming pared 0 bases from V and 6 bases from J, leaving 11 bases between. The CDR3 covers 14 residues. Germline lookup yields CDR1 MNHEY and CDR2 SVGAGI.

This rearrangement joins TRBV7-6 to TRBJ2-3; 11 bases line up with TRBD2. V shed 4 bases and J 7 bases; nucleotides not matched to a gene: 4. The germline CDR1 and CDR2 sequences are SGHVS and FNYEAQ. The CDR3 spans 14 residues. The CDR3 protein is CASSSTSGGNTQYF. CDR3 coding DNA: TGTGCCAGCAGCTCTACTAGCGGGGGAAATACGCAGTATTTT. Together with reference TRBV7-6 and TRBJ2-3, the CDR3 gives the full variable domain: GAGVSQSPRYKVTKRGQDVALRCDPISGHVSLYWYRQALGQGPEFLTYFNYEAQQDKSGLPNDRFSAERPEGSISTLTIQRTEQRDSAMYRCASSSTSGGNTQYFGPGTRLTVL.

The V gene is TRBV6-5, the J gene TRBJ1-5; 8 positions match TRBD1. The CDR3 covers 14 residues. V dropped 6 bases and J dropped 5; count of bases not matched to a gene: 6. From germline, CDR1 is MNHEY and CDR2 SVGAGI. The CDR3 nucleotides are TGTGCCAGCAGGAAACAGGGGGTAGATCAGCCCCAGCATTTT. Protein product: CASRKQGVDQPQHF.

The chain is built from TRBV7-2 and TRBJ2-3, with 12 bases lining up with TRBD2. Germline CDR1 is SGHTA and CDR2 is FQGNSA. CDR3 length equals 17 residues. V lost 2 bases and J lost 0; bases outside the gene matches: 3. CDR3: CASSLPSGGVSTDTQYF. As DNA, the CDR3 is TGTGCCAGCAGCTTACCTAGCGGGGGGGTAAGCACAGATACGCAGTATTTT. Full variable domain (remainder filled in from reference TRBV7-2 and TRBJ2-3): GAGVSQSPSNKVTEKGKDVELRCDPISGHTALYWYRQSLGQGLEFLIYFQGNSAPDKSGLPSDRFSAERTGGSVSTLTIQRTQQEDSAVYLCASSLPSGGVSTDTQYFGPGTRLTVL.

The chain joins TRBV9 to TRBJ2-3; D is unclear. Germline V CDR1 and CDR2: SGDLS, YYNGEE. Trimming took 0 bases from V and 1 from J, leaving 6 bases between them. The CDR3 consists of 14 residues. The CDR3 loop reads CASSVAPGTDTQYF. The CDR3 DNA sequence: TGTGCCAGCAGCGTAGCTCCGGGCACAGATACGCAGTATTTT.

The chain links TRBV10-1 to TRBJ2-4, with D possibly TRBD2 on 6 matching bases. Germline V CDR1 and CDR2: WNHNN, SYGVQD (reference sequence). This CDR3 is 13 amino acids long. Between the trimmed V and J ends, which lost 9 bases and 2 bases, there was a span of 11 bases. The CDR3 DNA follows: TGCGCCAGATCGGGGGTACCCAAAAACATTCAGTACTTC. It codes for CARSGVPKNIQYF.

The rearrangement uses TRBV6-5 and TRBJ2-3, with TRBD2 matching over 7 bases. This CDR3 comprises 14 residues. Germline CDR1 and CDR2: MNHEY and SVGAGI. The V and J ends lost 10 bases and 2 bases, in that order; junction bases with no gene match: 9. The CDR3 DNA follows: TGTGCCACCTTAGCGGGCGGAATCACAGATACGCAGTATTTT. This translates into CATLAGGITDTQYF.

The rearrangement joins TRBV6-6 to TRBJ2-4; 8 bases match TRBD2. Germline V lookup: CDR1 MNHNY, CDR2 SVGAGI (reference sequence). This CDR3 is built from 15 residues. V lost 5 bases to trimming and J lost 0 bases; unmatched junction nucleotides: 3. CDR3 nucleotides: TGTGCCAGCAGTACCGGGGGGGGAGCCAAAAACATTCAGTACTTC. Encoded protein: CASSTGGGAKNIQYF.

The chain uses TRBV5-1 and TRBJ2-4, with a tentative D call TRBD1 (6 bases). The V gene's germline CDR1 is SGHRS and CDR2 YFSETQ. This CDR3 comprises 17 residues. Trimming removed 3 bases from V and 3 bases from J, with 19 bases in between. The CDR3 here is CASSSDNRVDGKNIQYF. CDR3 DNA: TGCGCCAGCAGCTCGGATAACAGGGTGGACGGCAAAAACATTCAGTACTTC.

This clone turned up a few times. The CDR3 region is CASSVLDRDSPLHF. CDR3 coding DNA: TGTGCCAGCAGCGTATTGGACAGGGATTCACCCCTCCACTTT. The chain is built from TRBV9 and TRBJ1-6, with 8 bases lining up with TRBD1. The ends lost 1 base at V and 8 bases at J; junction bases unmatched: 2. Germline lookup yields CDR1 SGDLS and CDR2 YYNGEE. This CDR3 has 14 residues.

This clone was seen a handful of times. The CDR3 reads CASSPGQPGLMSSGNTIYF. CDR3 bases: TGTGCCAGCTCACCTGGCCAACCGGGACTGATGAGCTCTGGAAACACCATATATTTT. The chain carries TRBV18 and TRBJ1-3, with a tentative D call TRBD1 (5 bases). Trimming cost V 3 bases and J 0 bases, with 21 bases left between them. CDR3 length: 19 amino acids. Germline CDR1 is KGHSH and CDR2 is LQKENI.

The genes are TRBV4-3 and TRBJ1-5; 7 bases match TRBD1. Germline CDR1 reads LGHNA; CDR2 reads YSLEER. CDR3 length: 15 residues. With V trimmed by 6 bases and J by 2 bases, 7 bases remained unmatched. CDR3 nucleotide sequence: TGCGCCAGCAGTTCCCACAGGGGCGGCAATCAGCCCCAGCATTTT. Translating gives CASSSHRGGNQPQHF.

The V gene is TRBV9, the J gene TRBJ2-1; D remains ambiguous. Trimming removed 4 bases from V and 8 bases from J, with 10 bases in between. This CDR3 has 12 amino acids. CDR1 and CDR2 (germline): SGDLS, YYNGEE. The CDR3 coding sequence is TGTGCCAGCAGCTCCACGCCAGATGAGCAGTTCTTC. Protein: CASSSTPDEQFF.

This chain uses TRBV2 with TRBJ1-5; D ambiguous. Trimming took 4 bases from V and 3 from J, leaving 4 bases between them. Germline CDR1 reads SNHLY; CDR2 reads FYNNEI. This CDR3 contains 12 residues. DNA for the CDR3: TGTGCCAGCAGTGCTCCCAATCAGCCCCAGCATTTT. Residues: CASSAPNQPQHF.

The V call is TRBV30, the J call TRBJ2-5; tentatively, D is TRBD1 (7 bases). V lost 5 bases and J 0 bases, leaving 16 bases between the germline ends. Germline loops: CDR1 GTSNPN, CDR2 SVGIG (reference sequence). There are 15 residues in the CDR3. The CDR3 DNA sequence: TGTGCCTGGGGGGGGACCGGGACAGACCAAGAGACCCAGTACTTC. Its translation: CAWGGTGTDQETQYF.

A note on this clone: An end of the junction does not agree with germline; a read error may underlie this. For the CDR3, the DNA is TGCGCCAGCAGGAGGCGTGGTCCCCCGTGCCTACTTTTT. It specifies CASRRRGPPCLLF. V gene TRBV10-1 combines with J gene TRBJ1-4; D remains unclear. The CDR3 contains 13 residues. Germline CDR1 reads WNHNN; CDR2 reads SYGVQD (reference sequence).

The V call is TRBV29-1, the J call TRBJ1-1; 9 positions agree with TRBD1. This CDR3 is 13 amino acids long. V lost 5 bases, J lost 4 bases, and 5 bases stayed unmatched. Looked up from germline, CDR1 is SQVTM and CDR2 is ANQGSEA. The CDR3 DNA is TGCAGCGTTACAGGGGGCGCCGGCACTGAAGCTTTCTTT. It is translated as CSVTGGAGTEAFF.

The V and J genes are TRBV7-6 and TRBJ1-5; 8 bases line up with TRBD1. The trim removed 0 bases at V and 5 bases at J, leaving 3 bases unmatched. Germline lookup yields CDR1 SGHVS and CDR2 FNYEAQ. This CDR3 is built from 15 residues. CDR3 amino acids: CASSLAQGVDQPQHF. CDR3 in DNA: TGTGCCAGCAGCTTAGCACAGGGGGTCGATCAGCCCCAGCATTTT.

The V and J genes are TRBV19 and TRBJ1-2, with D possibly matching TRBD1 (5 bases). Germline V CDR1 and CDR2: LNHDA, SQIVND (reference sequence). Trimming took 3 bases from V and 4 from J, leaving 15 bases between them. CDR3 length: 15 amino acids. In DNA, the CDR3 is TGTGCCAGTAGTATCTTCGGGGGAGGCGTCTATGGCTACACCTTC. This gives the protein CASSIFGGGVYGYTF.

The chain joins TRBV29-1 to TRBJ1-1, with D hard to call. The V and J ends lost 7 bases and 0 bases respectively, with 9 bases between them. Germline CDR1 reads SQVTM; CDR2 reads ANQGSEA. The CDR3 has 12 residues. CDR3 bases: TGCAGCGCCCACGGGATGAACACTGAAGCTTTCTTT. This translates into CSAHGMNTEAFF.

There are a few counts of this clone. The chain recombines TRBV10-2 with TRBJ2-7; D ambiguous. With 0 bases removed from V and 0 bases from J, the gap between germline ends came to 6 bases. Germline-derived CDR1 and CDR2 are WSHSY and SAAADI. This CDR3 spans 14 amino acids. The CDR3 DNA reads TGCGCCAGCAGTGAGTCCTACCCCTCCTACGAGCAGTACTTC. Amino acid sequence: CASSESYPSYEQYF.

The chain recombines TRBV29-1 with TRBJ2-5; 8 nucleotides agree with TRBD2. J gave up 5 bases and V 5 bases, and 7 bases lay outside the gene matches. The CDR3 is 13 amino acids. In germline, CDR1 is SQVTM, CDR2 ANQGSEA. The CDR3 is CSVLRGGGETQYF. The CDR3 DNA follows: TGCAGCGTTTTACGGGGGGGAGGGGAGACCCAGTACTTC.

The rearrangement joins TRBV4-3 to TRBJ2-2; possibly TRBD1 for D (5 bases). The germline gives CDR1 LGHNA, CDR2 YSLEER. Trimming removed 4 bases from V and 0 bases from J, with 6 bases in between. CDR3 length equals 14 residues. For the CDR3, the DNA is TGCGCCAGCAGCCTGGACACGAACACCGGGGAGCTGTTTTTT. Amino acid sequence: CASSLDTNTGELFF.

V and J are TRBV7-9 and TRBJ2-1; D ambiguous. The V end was cut by 8 bases, the J end by 4 bases, with 15 bases between. CDR3 length: 14 residues. From germline, CDR1 is SEHNR and CDR2 FQNEAQ (reference sequence). The CDR3 protein is CASVEESRYNEQFF. The CDR3 coding sequence is TGTGCCAGCGTAGAGGAGTCTCGATACAATGAGCAGTTCTTC.

J is TRBJ2-3 and V is TRBV5-5; 12 positions match TRBD2. Germline CDR1 and CDR2: SGHKS and YYEKEE (reference sequence). V shed 4 bases and J 5 bases; nucleotides not matched to a gene: 5. The CDR3 has 15 amino acids. Here the CDR3 reads CASSLRTSGVDTQYF. For the CDR3, the DNA is TGTGCCAGCAGCCTTCGGACTAGCGGGGTAGATACGCAGTATTTT. The full variable domain, rest sourced from reference TRBV5-5 and TRBJ2-3, is DAGVTQSPTHLIKTRGQQVTLRCSPISGHKSVSWYQQVLGQGPQFIFQYYEKEERGRGNFPDRFSARQFPNYSSELNVNALLLGDSALYLCASSLRTSGVDTQYFGPGTRLTVL.

The gene calls are TRBV19 and TRBJ1-2; D is undetermined. V shed 10 bases and J shed 2 bases, with 14 bases lying between them. CDR1 and CDR2 from the germline V gene are LNHDA and SQIVND (reference sequence). The CDR3 has 13 amino acids. The CDR3 region is CATARAGNYGYTF. The CDR3 coding sequence is TGTGCCACAGCCCGTGCGGGAAACTATGGCTACACCTTC.

CDR3 sequence (DNA): TGTGCCAGCAGCTTCGAGCGGGGGACAGATACGCAGTATTTT. Translation gives CASSFERGTDTQYF. This chain uses TRBV13 with TRBJ2-3; 8 nucleotides line up with TRBD2. From germline, CDR1 is PRHDT and CDR2 FYEKMQ (reference sequence). The CDR3 is made up of 14 amino acids. Trimming cost V 3 bases and J 3 bases; bases outside gene matches: 2.

V and J are TRBV6-5 and TRBJ1-6; perhaps TRBD1 as D (5 bases). The germline V and J ends were trimmed by 7 bases and 9 bases, with 13 bases remaining between them. The V gene's germline CDR1 is MNHEY and CDR2 SVGAGI. This CDR3 region has 13 residues. DNA for the CDR3: TGTGCCAGCACCCACGGGGGGATTTCACCCCTCCACTTT. It codes for CASTHGGISPLHF.

This chain joins TRBV6-5 and TRBJ2-5; 11 nucleotides match TRBD1. V gave up 10 bases and J gave up 7 bases; unmatched junction bases: 11. Per the germline V gene, CDR1 is MNHEY and CDR2 is SVGAGI. There are 14 residues in the CDR3. The CDR3 DNA reads TGTGCCACCGGCCCCGGACAGGGGGCAGTGACCCAGTACTTC. Translation: CATGPGQGAVTQYF.

The V and J genes are TRBV9 and TRBJ1-2, with D uncertain. From germline, CDR1 is SGDLS and CDR2 YYNGEE. The CDR3 is 14 amino acids. The V end lost 0 bases, the J end lost 8 bases, and 14 bases lay between the germline ends. The CDR3 DNA is TGTGCCAGCAGCGTAGCTACAGAATCCGGCGGCTACACCTTC. Amino acid sequence: CASSVATESGGYTF.